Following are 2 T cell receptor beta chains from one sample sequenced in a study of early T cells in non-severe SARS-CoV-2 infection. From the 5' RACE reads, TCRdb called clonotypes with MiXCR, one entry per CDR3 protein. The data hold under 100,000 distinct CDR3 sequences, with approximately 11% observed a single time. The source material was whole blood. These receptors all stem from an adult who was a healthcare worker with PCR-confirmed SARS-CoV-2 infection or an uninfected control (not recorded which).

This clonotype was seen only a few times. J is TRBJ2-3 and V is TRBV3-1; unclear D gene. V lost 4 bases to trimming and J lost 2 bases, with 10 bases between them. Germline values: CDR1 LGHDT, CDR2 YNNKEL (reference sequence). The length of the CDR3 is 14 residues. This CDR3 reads CASSLGSNTDTQYF. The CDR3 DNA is TGTGCCAGCAGCCTCGGGTCAAACACAGATACGCAGTATTTT.

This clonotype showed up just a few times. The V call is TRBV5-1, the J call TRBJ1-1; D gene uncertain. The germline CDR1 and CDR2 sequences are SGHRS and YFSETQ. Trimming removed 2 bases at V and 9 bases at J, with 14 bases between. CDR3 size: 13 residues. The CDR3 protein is CASSFTPGNQAFF. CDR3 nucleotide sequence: TGCGCCAGCAGCTTCACTCCGGGCAACCAAGCTTTCTTT.